These 2 T cell receptor beta chains were all obtained from the same sample, sequenced in a study of blood T cells in healthy people across ages. Primers used in a second PCR of about 6 to 11 cycles were a sample-barcoded 5' primer and a J-beta primer mix. TCRdb reanalysed the 5' RACE reads using MiXCR and keeps one entry per CDR3 protein. Here the sample spans 1.5 million to 2 million distinct CDR3 sequences, about 49% being singletons. Sequencing was done on a sample of blood. Receptor source: a woman between 35 and 50 years old in good health.

The V call is TRBV11-1, the J call TRBJ2-1, with D tentatively TRBD1 or TRBD2 (6 bases each). CDR3 size: 16 residues. CDR1 is SGHAT, CDR2 FQDESV, per germline (reference sequence). V gave up 5 bases and J gave up 4 bases, with 18 bases separating them. CDR3 protein: CASSSLDRTIYNEQFF. The CDR3 region has the DNA TGTGCCAGCAGCAGCCTAGACAGGACTATTTACAATGAGCAGTTCTTC.

The V call is TRBV6-6, the J call TRBJ1-5; tentative D call: TRBD1 (5 bases). Germline assignment: CDR1 MNHNY and CDR2 SVGAGI (reference sequence). This CDR3 region has 15 residues. The ends were cut back, 11 bases at V and 0 bases at J, with 17 bases in the middle. The CDR3 is CAGAGGTHSNQPQHF. The CDR3, as DNA: TGTGCCGGCGCGGGGGGAACACATAGCAATCAGCCCCAGCATTTT.